This T cell receptor (beta chain) was recorded in a study of shared clonotypes between healthy human individuals. The CDR3 is 14 residues long. The germline V gene has CDR1 MGHRA and CDR2 YSYEKL. After removal of 0 bases from V and 5 bases from J, the junction contained 3 bases not matched to a gene. CD45RO-negative CD8 cells positively selected for CCR7 made up the naive population, which excluded terminally differentiated effector memory CD45RA+ cells. This clone has only a few counts. Other nucleotide sequences in the sample specify the same CDR3. Here immunoSEQ multiplex PCR was the method, and the copy in TCRdb shows in-frame clones only, minus some. The sample carries around 1,900,000 clones, 93% recorded once.

V is TRBV4-1 and J is TRBJ2-5, with TRBD1 matching 7 bases. The sequence was collected from a man between 18 and 29 years old in good health. Some clones in this sample may be carry-over from other donors' samples. Material: naive CD8+ T cells from PBMCs. The CDR3 region is CASSQEGRGETQYF. The CDR3 DNA reads as TGCGCCAGCAGCCAAGAAGGCAGGGGGGAGACCCAGTACTTC.